A selection of T cell receptor beta chains follows, all from one sample in a study of shared clonotypes between healthy human individuals. Sequencing used immunoSEQ multiplex PCR; TCRdb keeps in-frame clones, though not all of them. The sample yields about 1.5 million clones, nearly 99% seen once. The sample comprised naive CD4+ T cells sorted from blood. The receptors derive from a man in his thirties or forties in good health. The CDR3 runs from the conserved cysteine through the conserved F or W. The D gene is left open where the match is weak. Size is omitted from some rows. Given values are once, few, many or a class for expanded clones.

cdr3_nt: TGTGCCACCAGCAGAGATCCCCCGACAGGAACCTTTAGCACAGATACGCAGTATTTT
cdr3_aa: CATSRDPPTGTFSTDTQYF
cdr3_length: 19
v_call: TRBV15
clone_size: -
j_call: TRBJ2-3
d_call: -

cdr3_nt: TGTGCCAGCTCACCGCATCCGGGACAGGGCTACAATGAGCAGTTCTTC
cdr3_aa: CASSPHPGQGYNEQFF
cdr3_length: 16
v_call: TRBV18
clone_size: once
j_call: TRBJ2-1
d_call: TRBD1

cdr3_nt: TGTGCCAGCAGCGTTGGCGGGGGGAACACCGGGGAGCTGTTTTTT
cdr3_aa: CASSVGGGNTGELFF
cdr3_length: 15
v_call: TRBV9
clone_size: -
j_call: TRBJ2-2
d_call: TRBD2

cdr3_nt: TGCAGCGTCCGGACAGGGGTCGTAGCGGGACCCGTACAGACCCAGTACTTC
cdr3_aa: CSVRTGVVAGPVQTQYF
cdr3_length: 17
v_call: TRBV29-1
clone_size: -
j_call: TRBJ2-5
d_call: -

cdr3_nt: TGTGCCAGCAGCCAAGTCCGGCAATCCTACAATGAGCAGTTCTTC
cdr3_aa: CASSQVRQSYNEQFF
cdr3_length: 15
v_call: TRBV14
clone_size: once
j_call: TRBJ2-1
d_call: -

cdr3_nt: TGTGCCAGCAGCGCCCCCGGGACTAGCGGGGGGAGAGATACGCAGTATTTT
cdr3_aa: CASSAPGTSGGRDTQYF
cdr3_length: 17
v_call: TRBV11-3
clone_size: -
j_call: TRBJ2-3
d_call: TRBD2

cdr3_nt: TGTGCCAGCAGTGTAGGGGTTAACTTCTACGAGCAGTACTTC
cdr3_aa: CASSVGVNFYEQYF
cdr3_length: 14
v_call: TRBV25-1
clone_size: -
j_call: TRBJ2-7
d_call: -

cdr3_nt: TGCGCCAGCAGCTTGGGGTCAGGGGGACAGCCCCAGCATTTT
cdr3_aa: CASSLGSGGQPQHF
cdr3_length: 14
v_call: TRBV5-1
clone_size: -
j_call: TRBJ1-5
d_call: TRBD1

cdr3_nt: TGCGCCAGCAGCGAAGGAACTAATGAAAAACTGTTTTTT
cdr3_aa: CASSEGTNEKLFF
cdr3_length: 13
v_call: TRBV5-1
clone_size: -
j_call: TRBJ1-4
d_call: -

cdr3_nt: TGTGCCAGCAGCTCCTACCCTGGGGCGCGATACAATGAGCAGTTCTTC
cdr3_aa: CASSSYPGARYNEQFF
cdr3_length: 16
v_call: TRBV7-9
clone_size: -
j_call: TRBJ2-1
d_call: -

cdr3_nt: TGCGCCAGCAGTGCCAACCCGCATGAGCAGTTCTTC
cdr3_aa: CASSANPHEQFF
cdr3_length: 12
v_call: TRBV10-1
clone_size: -
j_call: TRBJ2-1
d_call: -

cdr3_nt: TGCGCCAGCAGCCAACGGGACAGCCAGCAAGAGACCCAGTACTTC
cdr3_aa: CASSQRDSQQETQYF
cdr3_length: 15
v_call: TRBV5-1
clone_size: -
j_call: TRBJ2-5
d_call: TRBD1

cdr3_nt: TGCGCCAGCAGCTTGGGTGCAGAGTTTCAGACAGATACGCAGTATTTT
cdr3_aa: CASSLGAEFQTDTQYF
cdr3_length: 16
v_call: TRBV5-1
clone_size: -
j_call: TRBJ2-3
d_call: -

cdr3_nt: TGCGCCAGCGGAACAGGGCCAGAGACCCAGTACTTC
cdr3_aa: CASGTGPETQYF
cdr3_length: 12
v_call: TRBV5-1
clone_size: -
j_call: TRBJ2-5
d_call: -

cdr3_nt: TGTGCCAGCAGCTTTGGACTAGCTCACAATGAGCAGTTCTTC
cdr3_aa: CASSFGLAHNEQFF
cdr3_length: 14
v_call: TRBV9
clone_size: -
j_call: TRBJ2-1
d_call: TRBD2

cdr3_nt: TGTGCCAGCAGCTTTAATTCAAGGGCGGGGAGCTCCTACGAGCAGTACTTC
cdr3_aa: CASSFNSRAGSSYEQYF
cdr3_length: 17
v_call: TRBV11-2
clone_size: -
j_call: TRBJ2-7
d_call: -

cdr3_nt: TGTGCCAGCGGGGAATTGGGAATGGGGCGTTTT
cdr3_aa: CASGELGMGRF
cdr3_length: 11
v_call: TRBV2
clone_size: -
j_call: TRBJ1-1
d_call: -

cdr3_nt: TGTGCCAGTAGTGCCCTACTAGCGGCCGGGGGTGAGCAGTTCTTC
cdr3_aa: CASSALLAAGGEQFF
cdr3_length: 15
v_call: TRBV19
clone_size: -
j_call: TRBJ2-1
d_call: TRBD2

cdr3_nt: TGTGCCAGCAGGCAGGGCTCTGGGGCCAACGTCCTGACTTTC
cdr3_aa: CASRQGSGANVLTF
cdr3_length: 14
v_call: TRBV28
clone_size: -
j_call: TRBJ2-6
d_call: -

cdr3_nt: TGTGCCAGCTCGCTACAGGGGGCTGGGGCCAACGTCCTGACTTTC
cdr3_aa: CASSLQGAGANVLTF
cdr3_length: 15
v_call: TRBV18
clone_size: once
j_call: TRBJ2-6
d_call: TRBD1

cdr3_nt: TGTGCCAGCAGCCTACCGGGACTAGCGGACTCCTACGAGCAGTACTTC
cdr3_aa: CASSLPGLADSYEQYF
cdr3_length: 16
v_call: TRBV5-6
clone_size: -
j_call: TRBJ2-7
d_call: TRBD2

cdr3_nt: TGTGCCAGCACCACCATAGCGGGAGCTCCAGATACGCAGTATTTT
cdr3_aa: CASTTIAGAPDTQYF
cdr3_length: 15
v_call: TRBV7-2
clone_size: -
j_call: TRBJ2-3
d_call: TRBD2

cdr3_nt: TGTGCCAGCAGCGGCGGGGGGCCAGATACGCAGTATTTT
cdr3_aa: CASSGGGPDTQYF
cdr3_length: 13
v_call: TRBV9
clone_size: -
j_call: TRBJ2-3
d_call: TRBD2

cdr3_nt: TGTGCCAGCAGTATCAAACAGCTGCGATCCTACGAGCAGTACTTC
cdr3_aa: CASSIKQLRSYEQYF
cdr3_length: 15
v_call: TRBV28
clone_size: -
j_call: TRBJ2-7
d_call: -

cdr3_nt: TGTGCCAGCAGTGAGACATGGGGGATAGGGGAGACCCAGTACTTC
cdr3_aa: CASSETWGIGETQYF
cdr3_length: 15
v_call: TRBV6-1
clone_size: once
j_call: TRBJ2-5
d_call: -

cdr3_nt: TGCGCCAGCAGCCAAGAGAGTGGGGCTTTTGAGCAGTTCTTC
cdr3_aa: CASSQESGAFEQFF
cdr3_length: 14
v_call: TRBV4-3
clone_size: -
j_call: TRBJ2-1
d_call: -

cdr3_nt: TGTGCCAGTAGTGAGACAGCGAACTCTGGAAACACCATATATTTT
cdr3_aa: CASSETANSGNTIYF
cdr3_length: 15
v_call: TRBV19
clone_size: once
j_call: TRBJ1-3
d_call: -

cdr3_nt: TGTGCCAGCAGTGGTAGTGGGAACAGCCCCTACGAGCAGTACTTC
cdr3_aa: CASSGSGNSPYEQYF
cdr3_length: 15
v_call: TRBV6-4
clone_size: -
j_call: TRBJ2-7
d_call: -

cdr3_nt: TGTGCCAGCAGAGGGGGAGGGCGTTCCTACGAGCAGTACTTC
cdr3_aa: CASRGGGRSYEQYF
cdr3_length: 14
v_call: TRBV6-6
clone_size: once
j_call: TRBJ2-7
d_call: -

cdr3_nt: TGTGCCAGCAGTTTCACGGGGAACACACACACAGATACGCAGTATTTT
cdr3_aa: CASSFTGNTHTDTQYF
cdr3_length: 16
v_call: TRBV28
clone_size: -
j_call: TRBJ2-3
d_call: -